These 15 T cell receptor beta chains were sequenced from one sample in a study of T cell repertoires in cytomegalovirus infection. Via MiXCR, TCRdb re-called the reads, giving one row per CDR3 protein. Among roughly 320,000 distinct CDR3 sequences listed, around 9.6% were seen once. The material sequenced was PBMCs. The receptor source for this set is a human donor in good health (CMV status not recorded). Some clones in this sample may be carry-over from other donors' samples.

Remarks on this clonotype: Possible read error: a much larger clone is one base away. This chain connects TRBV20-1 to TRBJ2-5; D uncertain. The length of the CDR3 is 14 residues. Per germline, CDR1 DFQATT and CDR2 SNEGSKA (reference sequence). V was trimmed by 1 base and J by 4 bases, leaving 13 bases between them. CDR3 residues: CSARGPRRLETQYF. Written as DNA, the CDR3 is TGCAGTGCTAGAGGTCCCCGACGACTAGAGACCCAGTACTTC.

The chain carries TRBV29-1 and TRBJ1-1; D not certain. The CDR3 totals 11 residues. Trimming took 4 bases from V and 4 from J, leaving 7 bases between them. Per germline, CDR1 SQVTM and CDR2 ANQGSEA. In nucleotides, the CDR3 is TGCAGCGTTGTTGGGATCACTGAAGCTTTCTTT. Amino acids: CSVVGITEAFF.

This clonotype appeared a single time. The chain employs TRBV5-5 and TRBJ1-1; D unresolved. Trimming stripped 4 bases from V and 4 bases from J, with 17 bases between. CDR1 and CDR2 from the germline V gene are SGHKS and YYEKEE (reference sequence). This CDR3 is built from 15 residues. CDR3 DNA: TGTGCCAGCAGCGCAACGGACGGTCTGATCACTGAAGCTTTCTTT. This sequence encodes CASSATDGLITEAFF.

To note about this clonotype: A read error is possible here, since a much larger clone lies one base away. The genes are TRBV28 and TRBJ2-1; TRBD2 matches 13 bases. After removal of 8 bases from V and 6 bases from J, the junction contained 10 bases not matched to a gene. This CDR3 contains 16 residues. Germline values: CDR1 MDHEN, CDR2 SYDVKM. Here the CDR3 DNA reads TGTGCCAGCCGACTAGCGGGGGGTTTCTTGGGCAATGAGCAGTTCTTC. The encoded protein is CASRLAGGFLGNEQFF.

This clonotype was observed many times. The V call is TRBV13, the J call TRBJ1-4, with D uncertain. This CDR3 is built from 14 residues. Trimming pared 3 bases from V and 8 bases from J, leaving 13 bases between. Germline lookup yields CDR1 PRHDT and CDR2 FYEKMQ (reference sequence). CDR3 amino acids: CASSLKSLEEKLFF. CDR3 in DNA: TGTGCCAGCAGCTTGAAAAGTCTAGAGGAAAAACTGTTTTTT.

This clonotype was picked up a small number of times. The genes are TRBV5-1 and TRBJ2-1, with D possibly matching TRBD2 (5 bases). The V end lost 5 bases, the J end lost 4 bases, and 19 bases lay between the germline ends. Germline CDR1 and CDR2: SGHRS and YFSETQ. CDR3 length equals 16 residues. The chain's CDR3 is CASRPIEGMWYNEQFF. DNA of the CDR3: TGCGCCAGCAGGCCGATCGAGGGTATGTGGTACAATGAGCAGTTCTTC.

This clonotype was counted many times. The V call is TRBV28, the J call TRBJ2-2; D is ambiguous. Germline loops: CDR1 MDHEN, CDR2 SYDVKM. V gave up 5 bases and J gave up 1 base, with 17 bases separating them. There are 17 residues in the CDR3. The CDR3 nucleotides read TGTGCCAGCAGTCCTGCGATGGGGAAGGTGAACACCGGGGAGCTGTTTTTT. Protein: CASSPAMGKVNTGELFF.

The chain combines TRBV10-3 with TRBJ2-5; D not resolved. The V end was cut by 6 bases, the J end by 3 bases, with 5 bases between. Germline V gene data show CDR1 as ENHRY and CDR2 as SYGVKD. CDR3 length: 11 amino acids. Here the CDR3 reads CAIRKEETQYF. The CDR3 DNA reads TGTGCCATCAGGAAAGAAGAGACCCAGTACTTC.

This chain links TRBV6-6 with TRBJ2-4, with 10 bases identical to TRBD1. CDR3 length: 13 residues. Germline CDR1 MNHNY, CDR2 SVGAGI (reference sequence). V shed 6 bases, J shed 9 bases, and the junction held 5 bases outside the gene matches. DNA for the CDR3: TGTGCCAGCAGGGGACAGGGGTTAGTCATTCAGTACTTC. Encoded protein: CASRGQGLVIQYF.

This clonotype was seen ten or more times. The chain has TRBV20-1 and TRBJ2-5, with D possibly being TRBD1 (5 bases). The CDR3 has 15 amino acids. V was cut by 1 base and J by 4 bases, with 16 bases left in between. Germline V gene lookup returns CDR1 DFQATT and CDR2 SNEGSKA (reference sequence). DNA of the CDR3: TGCAGTGCTAGAGCTGAAGGGGTAGGAGCAGAGACCCAGTACTTC. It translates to CSARAEGVGAETQYF.

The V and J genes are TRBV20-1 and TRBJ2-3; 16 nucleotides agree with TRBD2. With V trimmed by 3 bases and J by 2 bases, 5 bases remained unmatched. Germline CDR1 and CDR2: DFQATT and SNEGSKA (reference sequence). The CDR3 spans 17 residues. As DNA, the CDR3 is TGCAGTGCTAGGGGACTAGCGGGGGGGTCTTTCACAGATACGCAGTATTTT. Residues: CSARGLAGGSFTDTQYF.

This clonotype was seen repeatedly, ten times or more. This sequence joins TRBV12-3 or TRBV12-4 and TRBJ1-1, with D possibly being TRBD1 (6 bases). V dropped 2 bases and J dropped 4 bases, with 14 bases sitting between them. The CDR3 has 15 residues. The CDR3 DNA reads TGTGCCAGCAGTTTAAACGCCAGGGGAGGCACTGAAGCTTTCTTT. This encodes CASSLNARGGTEAFF.

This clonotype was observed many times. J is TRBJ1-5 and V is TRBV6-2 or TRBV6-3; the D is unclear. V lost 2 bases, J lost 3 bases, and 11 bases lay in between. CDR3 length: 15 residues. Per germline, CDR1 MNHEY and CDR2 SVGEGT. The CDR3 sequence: CASSYRLRVNQPQHF. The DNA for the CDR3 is TGTGCCAGCAGTTACCGTCTCCGGGTCAATCAGCCCCAGCATTTT.

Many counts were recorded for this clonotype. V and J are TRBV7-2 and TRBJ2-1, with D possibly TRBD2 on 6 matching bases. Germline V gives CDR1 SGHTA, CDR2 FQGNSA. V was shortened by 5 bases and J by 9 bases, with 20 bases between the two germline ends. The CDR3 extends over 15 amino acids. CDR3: CASSPPGLLSGEQFF. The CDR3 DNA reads TGTGCCAGCAGCCCGCCGGGACTCCTCTCGGGTGAGCAGTTCTTC.

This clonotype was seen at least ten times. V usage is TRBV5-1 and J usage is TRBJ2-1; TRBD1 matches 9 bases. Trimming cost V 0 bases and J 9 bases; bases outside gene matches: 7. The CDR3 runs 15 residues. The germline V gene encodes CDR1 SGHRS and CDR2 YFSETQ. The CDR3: CASSLDRGQLGEQFF. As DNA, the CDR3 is TGCGCCAGCAGCTTGGACAGGGGGCAGTTAGGTGAGCAGTTCTTC.